Below are 7 T cell receptor beta chains sequenced from a single sample in a study of blood T cell repertoires in COVID-19. Repertoires were generated with immunoSEQ multiplex PCR, while TCRdb's copy carries only in-frame clones and drops some. This table holds approximately 150,000 clones, about 88% found once. Material: peripheral blood. Source of these receptors: a man aged 40-49 years with acute or convalescent COVID-19.

In this sample, this clone turned up once. The chain recombines TRBV2 with TRBJ1-2, with 11 bases identical to TRBD1. In germline, CDR1 is SNHLY, CDR2 FYNNEI. Unmatched junction bases numbered 17, after V lost 11 bases and J lost 0 bases. The CDR3 has 18 amino acids. In DNA, the CDR3 is TGTGCCGGAGGGACAGGGGGATCCTTCCCCGCTTCTAACTATGGCTACACCTTC. This sequence encodes CAGGTGGSFPASNYGYTF.

Only a few counts were recorded for this clone. The chain links TRBV2 to TRBJ2-1; TRBD2 matches 8 bases. The CDR3 contains 15 residues. Germline CDR1 SNHLY, CDR2 FYNNEI. V was clipped by 4 bases and J by 4 bases; unmatched bases: 6. CDR3 coding DNA: TGTGCCAGCAGTGTGATTAGCGGGGCATACAATGAGCAGTTCTTC. Its translation is CASSVISGAYNEQFF.

The genes are TRBV6-5 and TRBJ1-1; TRBD1 might be the D (6 bases). Germline V gives CDR1 MNHEY, CDR2 SVGAGI. Trimming took off 5 bases at V and 5 bases at J, with 12 bases between the two ends. The CDR3 spans 13 residues. The CDR3 reads CASSRGARTEAFF. Written as DNA, the CDR3 is TGTGCCAGCAGTCGGGGGGCGAGGACTGAAGCTTTCTTT.

The chain combines TRBV6-5 with TRBJ1-2; D remains ambiguous. This CDR3 region has 16 residues. Trimming shortened V by 4 bases and J by 1 base, and 16 bases separated the two germline ends. Germline CDR1 and CDR2: MNHEY and SVGAGI. The CDR3 sequence: CASSSRGLVVNYGYTF. As DNA, the CDR3 is TGTGCCAGCAGTTCAAGAGGTTTGGTTGTTAACTATGGCTACACCTTC.

This clone appeared a few times. The V gene is TRBV3-1 (or the pseudogene TRBV3-2), the J gene TRBJ2-1; D unclear. The CDR3 is made up of 13 amino acids. Looked up from germline, CDR1 is LGHDT and CDR2 is YNNKEL (reference sequence). Trimming cost V 3 bases and J 4 bases, with 7 bases left between them. The CDR3 here is CASSHLDYNEQFF. CDR3 DNA: TGTGCCAGCAGCCACCTAGATTACAATGAGCAGTTCTTC.

V is TRBV4-3 and J is TRBJ1-6; 7 nucleotides match TRBD1. The CDR3 spans 14 residues. Germline lookup yields CDR1 LGHNA and CDR2 YSLEER. V lost 3 bases, J lost 10 bases, and 6 bases stayed unmatched. The CDR3 nucleotides are TGCGCCAGCAGCCAGACAGGGTCTGAGTCACCCCTCCACTTT. As protein: CASSQTGSESPLHF.

This sequence joins TRBV7-9 and TRBJ2-5; 8 nucleotides align to TRBD1. There are 15 residues in the CDR3. V trimming: 3 bases; J trimming: 4 bases; junction bases outside the gene matches: 7. Germline V gene lookup returns CDR1 SEHNR and CDR2 FQNEAQ (reference sequence). This CDR3 is CASSFTAGGIETQYF. CDR3 DNA sequence: TGTGCCAGCAGCTTCACCGCAGGGGGCATAGAGACCCAGTACTTC.